These T cell receptor beta chains were read from a single sample in a study of T cell repertoires in cytomegalovirus infection. TCRdb processed the reads anew with MiXCR; each CDR3 protein has one entry. The sample has 100,000 to 150,000 distinct CDR3 sequences, 7% to 9.5% seen once. Material: PBMCs. These receptors all stem from a human donor in good health (CMV status not recorded). Some clones in this sample may be carry-over from other donors' samples. Each CDR3 is given with its conserved first and last residue. Each record gives: D gene, J gene, V gene, clone size, CDR3 protein, CDR3 DNA. D genes are given only for firm matches. Clone size is stated in some rows and not others, as once, few, many or a class when expanded.

TRBD2,TRBJ2-5,TRBV7-2,many,CASSLVVAGGTNQETQYF,TGTGCCAGCAGCTTAGTAGTAGCGGGAGGAACTAACCAAGAGACCCAGTACTTC
-,TRBJ2-2,TRBV28,many,CASSLVSWGKSNTGELFF,TGTGCCAGCAGTTTAGTTTCATGGGGCAAGTCAAACACCGGGGAGCTGTTTTTT
-,TRBJ2-1,TRBV9,few,CASSPRSGSGYNEQFF,TGTGCCAGCAGCCCTCGTAGTGGGTCAGGCTACAATGAGCAGTTCTTC
-,TRBJ1-2,TRBV15,many,CATSRDRSPYGYTF,TGTGCCACCAGCAGAGATCGCAGTCCTTATGGCTACACCTTC
-,TRBJ1-2,TRBV5-4,many,CASSLGDIYGYTF,TGTGCCAGCAGCTTGGGGGACATCTATGGCTACACCTTC
TRBD2,TRBJ2-3,TRBV7-2,many,CASSLIPLAGPSTDTQYF,TGTGCCAGCAGCTTAATCCCTCTAGCGGGGCCTAGCACAGATACGCAGTATTTT
-,TRBJ1-2,TRBV6-4,many,CASSDSAGGYTF,TGTGCCAGCAGTGACTCGGCTGGTGGCTACACCTTC
TRBD2,TRBJ2-3,TRBV7-2,medium-sized,CASSLVSTGGTDTQYF,TGTGCCAGCAGCTTAGTGTCAACGGGAGGGACAGATACGCAGTATTTT
-,TRBJ1-1,TRBV11-2,many,CASSLFGNLEAFF,TGTGCCAGCAGCTTATTCGGGAATTTGGAAGCTTTCTTT
-,TRBJ2-3,TRBV7-6,many,CASSLGWREITDTQYF,TGTGCCAGCAGCTTAGGCTGGCGTGAAATCACAGATACGCAGTATTTT
TRBD2,TRBJ2-7,TRBV5-1,many,CASSSGLAGPSSYEQYF,TGCGCCAGCAGCTCGGGACTAGCGGGTCCTTCCTCCTACGAGCAGTACTTC
-,TRBJ1-2,TRBV20-1,-,CSADSDNSNYGYTF,TGCAGTGCAGACTCGGACAATTCTAACTATGGCTACACCTTC
TRBD1,TRBJ1-1,TRBV28,many,CASSFSDRTAFF,TGTGCCAGCAGTTTCTCGGACAGGACAGCTTTCTTT
-,TRBJ1-2,TRBV4-1,many,CASSLGPSDNYGYTF,TGCGCCAGCAGCCTCGGGCCTTCGGATAACTATGGCTACACCTTC
-,TRBJ1-1,TRBV2,many,CASSERTVTEAFF,TGTGCCAGCAGTGAGAGGACGGTCACTGAAGCTTTCTTT
-,TRBJ1-1,TRBV6-2/TRBV6-3,many,CASSYSAVQLEAFF,TGTGCCAGCAGTTACTCGGCAGTCCAGCTTGAAGCTTTCTTT
-,TRBJ1-1,TRBV2,many,CASRRPTGHTEAFF,TGTGCCAGCAGACGCCCGACGGGTCACACTGAAGCTTTCTTT